These 27 T cell receptor beta chains originate from one sample sequenced in a study of blood T cell repertoires in COVID-19. Sequencing was performed with immunoSEQ multiplex PCR; in TCRdb, only in-frame clones are kept and a portion is missing. Here the sample spans roughly 100,000 clones, approximately 84% being singletons. Sequencing was performed on peripheral blood. Receptors originate from a man in his sixties or seventies with acute or convalescent COVID-19.

This chain links TRBV5-4 with TRBJ1-3; maybe TRBD1 (6 bases). The CDR3 is 16 amino acids. Trimming removed 4 bases from V and 1 base from J, with 15 bases in between. Germline loops: CDR1 SGHNT, CDR2 YYREEE (reference sequence). The CDR3 coding sequence is TGTGCCAGCAGCACGGACAGAAGGGCTTCTGGAAACACCATATATTTT. This sequence encodes CASSTDRRASGNTIYF.

The chain recombines TRBV6-2 or TRBV6-3 with TRBJ1-5; the D is unclear. Germline values: CDR1 MNHEY, CDR2 SVGEGT. The CDR3 sequence is 17 residues long. The V end was cut by 1 base, the J end by 0 bases, with 13 bases between. The CDR3 sequence is CASSYYPARDSNQPQHF. CDR3 in DNA: TGTGCCAGCAGTTACTACCCGGCCCGGGATAGCAATCAGCCCCAGCATTTT.

The J gene is TRBJ2-2, the V gene TRBV6-5; tentatively, D is TRBD1 or TRBD2 (6 bases each). CDR1 and CDR2 (germline): MNHEY, SVGAGI. The V gene lost 6 bases and the J gene lost 0 bases, with 11 bases spanning the gap. This CDR3 spans 15 amino acids. This chain's CDR3 is CASRYGGSNTGELFF. CDR3 bases: TGTGCCAGCAGATACGGGGGCTCGAACACCGGGGAGCTGTTTTTT.

The chain couples TRBV28 to TRBJ1-6; the D gene is possibly TRBD1 (5 bases). CDR1 is MDHEN and CDR2 is SYDVKM in the germline V gene. This CDR3 is 14 amino acids long. V was shortened by 3 bases and J by 4 bases, with 7 bases between the two germline ends. For the CDR3, the DNA is TGTGCCAGCAGTTTGGGGACTTATAATTCACCCCTCCACTTT. This codes for CASSLGTYNSPLHF.

CDR3 sequence (DNA): TGTGCCAGCAGCCTCCTGTATCAGCCCCAGCATTTT. The encoded protein is CASSLLYQPQHF. J is TRBJ1-5 and V is TRBV5-8; no reliable D call. The germline gives CDR1 SGHTS, CDR2 YDEGEE. The CDR3 runs 12 residues. Trimming shortened V by 4 bases and J by 5 bases, and 7 bases separated the two germline ends.

CDR3 nucleotides: TGTGCCTGGACGAAGGGAGGGTATGGCTACACCTTC. Translating it yields CAWTKGGYGYTF. The rearrangement joins TRBV30 to TRBJ1-2; D gene ambiguous. V lost 4 bases to trimming and J lost 5 bases, with 11 bases between them. The CDR3 runs 12 residues. The germline V gene has CDR1 GTSNPN and CDR2 SVGIG (reference sequence).

The chain uses TRBV5-5 and TRBJ1-6; 10 positions match TRBD1. CDR3 size: 20 residues. The germline CDR1 and CDR2 sequences are SGHKS and YYEKEE (reference sequence). V dropped 3 bases and J dropped 6; count of bases not matched to a gene: 18. This chain's CDR3 is CASSSRGQGRYLYSNSPLHF. The DNA for the CDR3 is TGTGCCAGCAGCTCGAGGGGACAGGGGAGATATCTCTACAGTAATTCACCCCTCCACTTT.

This clone came up once. V and J are TRBV28 and TRBJ1-6, with 12 bases lining up with TRBD1. The germline gives CDR1 MDHEN, CDR2 SYDVKM. The CDR3 is 17 amino acids. The ends lost 5 bases at V and 1 base at J; junction bases unmatched: 3. CDR3 residues: CASSPGQGASYNSPLHF. Here the CDR3 DNA reads TGTGCCAGCAGTCCGGGACAGGGGGCTTCCTATAATTCACCCCTCCACTTT.

This chain links TRBV2 with TRBJ1-4; the match to TRBD1 covers 11 bases. CDR1 and CDR2 from the germline V gene are SNHLY and FYNNEI. The V gene end was trimmed by 6 bases and the J gene end by 7 bases; junction bases not matched to a gene: 4. The CDR3 sequence is 14 residues long. The CDR3 sequence: CASRLGQGVEKLFF. The CDR3 region has the DNA TGTGCCAGCAGGTTGGGACAGGGGGTTGAAAAACTGTTTTTT.

The chain employs TRBV24-1 and TRBJ2-2; TRBD2 agrees at 9 bases. V was pared by 4 bases and J by 0 bases, with 8 bases of the junction left unmatched. Germline-derived CDR1 and CDR2 are KGHDR and SFDVKD. CDR3 length: 18 residues. The CDR3 sequence: CATSDPSGGHSNTGELFF. DNA for the CDR3: TGTGCCACCAGTGACCCGAGCGGGGGGCACTCGAACACCGGGGAGCTGTTTTTT.

Here the CDR3 reads CASSLDAGGPDTQYF. The CDR3 region has the DNA TGTGCCAGCAGCTTAGATGCGGGAGGGCCAGATACGCAGTATTTT. The genes are TRBV7-2 and TRBJ2-3, with 9 bases fitting TRBD2. V lost 1 base, J lost 4 bases, and 3 bases stayed unmatched. The CDR3 loop spans 15 amino acids. Germline values: CDR1 SGHTA, CDR2 FQGNSA.

CDR3 sequence: CASSSGERGVGEQFF. In DNA, the CDR3 is TGTGCCAGCAGCTCGGGGGAGCGGGGGGTTGGTGAGCAGTTCTTC. This chain connects TRBV6-5 to TRBJ2-1; 9 nucleotides align to TRBD2. Germline V CDR1 and CDR2: MNHEY, SVGAGI. Trimming cost V 6 bases and J 9 bases; bases outside gene matches: 12. The CDR3 runs to 15 residues.

The V call is TRBV7-9, the J call TRBJ1-5; D is undetermined. The germline V gene has CDR1 SEHNR and CDR2 FQNEAQ (reference sequence). The CDR3 spans 14 residues. V was cut by 1 base and J by 8 bases, with 12 bases left in between. The CDR3 loop is CASSLETAIKPQHF. The CDR3 region has the DNA TGTGCCAGCAGCTTAGAGACTGCTATAAAGCCCCAGCATTTT.

This clone was detected only a few times. As DNA, the CDR3 is TGTGCCAGCAGCTTAGATGAGTATAAAAGCGGGAGATACCAAGAGACCCAGTACTTC. This sequence encodes CASSLDEYKSGRYQETQYF. The V and J genes are TRBV11-2 and TRBJ2-5; TRBD2 matches at 8 bases. Germline V CDR1 and CDR2: SGHAT, FQNNGV. CDR3 size: 19 residues. Trimming cost V 0 bases and J 0 bases; bases outside gene matches: 12.

The chain recombines TRBV14 with TRBJ1-4; perhaps TRBD1 as D (5 bases). The CDR3 has 16 amino acids. Germline V gene lookup returns CDR1 SGHDN and CDR2 FVKESK. Trimming shortened V by 4 bases and J by 1 base, and 13 bases separated the two germline ends. CDR3 protein: CASSPSPGQTNEKLFF. Written as DNA, the CDR3 is TGTGCCAGCAGCCCCTCCCCTGGACAAACTAATGAAAAACTGTTTTTT.

This clone was recorded a few times. The genes are TRBV5-5 and TRBJ1-5, with no clear D. The CDR3 covers 13 residues. The V gene lost 1 base and the J gene lost 5 bases, with 7 bases spanning the gap. The V gene's germline CDR1 is SGHKS and CDR2 YYEKEE (reference sequence). This chain's CDR3 is CASSLPGHQPQHF. Here the CDR3 DNA reads TGTGCCAGCAGCTTGCCCGGTCATCAGCCCCAGCATTTT.

This clone was detected only a few times. The chain employs TRBV18 and TRBJ2-1; maybe TRBD2 (6 bases). The CDR3 totals 15 residues. Germline loops: CDR1 KGHSH, CDR2 LQKENI. The V end was cut by 7 bases, the J end by 2 bases, with 15 bases between. The DNA for the CDR3 is TGTGCCAGCTACCCGGGTTCGGGGGCCTACAATGAGCAGTTCTTC. Translating gives CASYPGSGAYNEQFF. Based on the CDR3 plus reference TRBV18 and TRBJ2-1, the full variable domain is NAGVMQNPRHLVRRRGQEARLRCSPMKGHSHVYWYRQLPEEGLKFMVYLQKENIIDESGMPKERFSAEFPKEGPSILRIQQVVRGDSAAYFCASYPGSGAYNEQFFGPGTRLTVL.

This chain uses TRBV7-9 with TRBJ1-4; 9 bases are shared with TRBD1. This CDR3 contains 16 residues. Germline lookup yields CDR1 SEHNR and CDR2 FQNEAQ (reference sequence). The V gene end was trimmed by 1 base and the J gene end by 8 bases; junction bases not matched to a gene: 8. In DNA form, the CDR3 reads TGTGCCAGCAGCTTAGGAGCGGGACAGGGCTGGGAAAAACTGTTTTTT. Amino acids: CASSLGAGQGWEKLFF.

CDR3 sequence: CASSPDSGYGYTF. DNA of the CDR3: TGTGCCAGCAGTCCGGACAGTGGGTATGGCTACACCTTC. The chain recombines TRBV12-3 or TRBV12-4 with TRBJ1-2; TRBD1 is a possible D gene (6 bases). The V end was cut by 5 bases, the J end by 5 bases, with 12 bases between. This CDR3 region has 13 residues.

This clone has just a few counts. The genes are TRBV7-2 and TRBJ1-4; weak D call: TRBD1 (6 bases). This CDR3 is 13 amino acids long. Germline V gene lookup returns CDR1 SGHTA and CDR2 FQGNSA. V was trimmed by 6 bases and J by 8 bases, leaving 13 bases between them. CDR3 amino acids: CASRRGQGEKLFF. CDR3 coding DNA: TGTGCCAGCAGACGTGGGCAGGGGGAAAAACTGTTTTTT.

As concerns this clone: A junction end diverges from the germline sequence, so it may reflect a read error. The rearrangement uses TRBV9 and TRBJ1-3; TRBD1 matches 7 bases. The CDR3 runs to 14 residues. The germline V gene has CDR1 SGDLS and CDR2 YYNGEE. CDR3 nucleotides: TGTGCCAGCAGCCTCGGGACAGCTGGAAACACCATTTATTTT. Amino acids: CASSLGTAGNTIYF.

The V and J genes are TRBV10-3 and TRBJ2-7; D is undetermined. The germline gives CDR1 ENHRY, CDR2 SYGVKD. Trimming left V 0 bases short and J 4 bases short, with 7 bases between. The CDR3 sequence is 13 residues long. DNA of the CDR3: TGTGCCATCAGTGAGTCGGTGGCTTACGAGCAGTACTTC. This gives the protein CAISESVAYEQYF.

The V and J genes are TRBV12-3 or TRBV12-4 and TRBJ1-3; D gene unclear. Trimming took 8 bases from V and 4 from J, leaving 9 bases between them. The length of the CDR3 is 12 residues. The CDR3 nucleotides read TGTGCCAGCCTCCCCAGGGGAAACACCATATATTTT. Amino acids: CASLPRGNTIYF.

The chain uses TRBV6-5 and TRBJ1-1, with a tentative D call TRBD1 (5 bases). CDR3 length: 16 residues. Per the germline V gene, CDR1 is MNHEY and CDR2 is SVGAGI. V was shortened by 2 bases and J by 1 base, with 14 bases between the two germline ends. CDR3 region: CASSYGGGIQNTEAFF. Here the CDR3 DNA reads TGTGCCAGCAGTTACGGGGGGGGTATACAGAACACTGAAGCTTTCTTT.

The chain has TRBV5-1 and TRBJ1-2; D unclear. Trimming stripped 4 bases from V and 4 bases from J, with 11 bases between. The germline V gene encodes CDR1 SGHRS and CDR2 YFSETQ. CDR3 length: 13 amino acids. CDR3 nucleotides: TGCGCCAGCAGCCAAGGCAGGCTCTATGGCTACACCTTC. Translated, it gives CASSQGRLYGYTF. The entire variable domain, with the rest obtained from reference TRBV5-1 and TRBJ1-2, is as follows: KAGVTQTPRYLIKTRGQQVTLSCSPISGHRSVSWYQQTPGQGLQFLFEYFSETQRNKGNFPGRFSGRQFSNSRSEMNVSTLELGDSALYLCASSQGRLYGYTFGSGTRLTVV.

The J gene is TRBJ1-6, the V gene TRBV6-4, with D perhaps TRBD1 (6 bases). Germline CDR1 and CDR2: MRHNA and SNTAGT. This CDR3 has 14 residues. V gave up 6 bases and J gave up 9 bases, with 15 bases separating them. The CDR3 region is CASRQGAVSSPLHF. The CDR3 DNA is TGTGCCAGCAGACAGGGAGCAGTGAGTTCACCCCTCCACTTT.

The chain joins TRBV7-2 to TRBJ2-5; 9 nucleotides agree with TRBD1. Per the germline V gene, CDR1 is SGHTA and CDR2 is FQGNSA. The junction had 2 bases not matched to a gene; V was cut back by 5 bases and J by 4 bases. The CDR3 extends over 13 amino acids. The CDR3 DNA sequence: TGTGCCAGCAGCATGGACAGGGGAGAGACCCAGTACTTC. It is translated as CASSMDRGETQYF.